This T cell receptor (beta chain) stems from a study of early T cells in non-severe SARS-CoV-2 infection. TCRdb ran MiXCR on the 5' RACE reads and lists one entry per CDR3 protein. The sample lists more than 40,000 distinct CDR3 sequences; more than 4.5% were seen once. The CDR3 runs 16 residues. Unmatched junction bases numbered 7, after V lost 7 bases and J lost 3 bases. Per germline, CDR1 MDHEN and CDR2 SYDVKM. This clonotype was counted many times. This sequence joins TRBV28 and TRBJ2-7, with TRBD2 identical over 15 bases. The sequence came from an adult who was a healthcare worker with PCR-confirmed SARS-CoV-2 infection or an uninfected control (not recorded which). This sample comprised whole blood, obtained at baseline. In DNA form, the CDR3 reads TGTGCCAGCAACCCCCCGGGACTAGCGGGAGGCTACGAGCAGTACTTC. Translation: CASNPPGLAGGYEQYF. Drawing the rest from reference TRBV28 and TRBJ2-7, the complete variable domain is DVKVTQSSRYLVKRTGEKVFLECVQDMDHENMFWYRQDPGLGLRLIYFSYDVKMKEKGDIPEGYSVSREKKERFSLILESASTNQTSMYLCASNPPGLAGGYEQYFGPGTRLTVT.